Presented here are 9 T cell receptor beta chains from one specimen sequenced in a study of blood T cell repertoires in COVID-19. Assay used: immunoSEQ multiplex PCR; TCRdb lists only in-frame clones, some missing. This sample carries under 300,000 clones, 88% of them seen once, and the ten largest clones take approximately 0.8%. Sequencing input: peripheral blood. These receptors came from a woman under 40 with acute or convalescent COVID-19.

CDR3 sequence: CASSQDPHRLAGGDYEQYF. In nucleotides, the CDR3 is TGTGCCAGCAGCCAAGATCCTCACCGACTAGCGGGAGGGGACTACGAGCAGTACTTC. The chain combines TRBV3-1 (or the pseudogene TRBV3-2) with TRBJ2-7; 14 positions match TRBD2. The V gene end was trimmed by 0 bases and the J gene end by 3 bases; junction bases not matched to a gene: 10. Germline CDR1 LGHDT, CDR2 YNNKEL (reference sequence). The CDR3 has 19 residues.

The rearrangement joins TRBV4-3 to TRBJ2-1, with 8 bases aligning to TRBD2. After removal of 4 bases from V and 1 base from J, the junction contained 15 bases not matched to a gene. The CDR3 covers 19 residues. Looked up from germline, CDR1 is LGHNA and CDR2 is YSLEER. The CDR3 protein is CASSPTTGSGVGSYNEQFF. DNA for the CDR3: TGCGCCAGCAGCCCAACGACTGGTAGCGGGGTAGGTTCCTACAATGAGCAGTTCTTC.

V is TRBV7-9 and J is TRBJ2-3; tentatively, D is TRBD2 (5 bases). The CDR3 is made up of 14 amino acids. The germline CDR1 and CDR2 sequences are SEHNR and FQNEAQ (reference sequence). Trimming took off 5 bases at V and 3 bases at J, with 12 bases between the two ends. This chain's CDR3 is CASSRETGTDTQYF. CDR3 sequence (DNA): TGTGCCAGCAGCCGCGAGACGGGAACAGATACGCAGTATTTT.

This chain joins TRBV7-6 and TRBJ2-3; the match to TRBD2 covers 12 bases. In germline, CDR1 is SGHVS, CDR2 FNYEAQ. This CDR3 is built from 16 residues. Unmatched junction bases numbered 6, after V lost 4 bases and J lost 4 bases. CDR3 coding DNA: TGTGCCAGCAGCTCTCTAGCGGGAGGGCCACCAGATACGCAGTATTTT. This codes for CASSSLAGGPPDTQYF. Based on the CDR3 plus reference TRBV7-6 and TRBJ2-3, the full variable domain is GAGVSQSPRYKVTKRGQDVALRCDPISGHVSLYWYRQALGQGPEFLTYFNYEAQQDKSGLPNDRFSAERPEGSISTLTIQRTEQRDSAMYRCASSSLAGGPPDTQYFGPGTRLTVL.

The rearrangement uses TRBV5-6 and TRBJ2-1, with TRBD2 as a possible D gene (7 bases). The length of the CDR3 is 15 residues. CDR1 and CDR2 (germline): SGHDT, YYEEEE. Trimming shortened V by 6 bases and J by 7 bases, and 20 bases separated the two germline ends. The DNA for the CDR3 is TGTGCCAGCATGGGGGCGGGAGTTAGGGGTAATGAGCAGTTCTTC. It encodes CASMGAGVRGNEQFF.

This chain links TRBV24-1 with TRBJ2-5, with 7 bases aligning to TRBD1. The CDR3 has 16 residues. CDR1 and CDR2 (germline): KGHDR, SFDVKD. After removal of 4 bases from V and 2 bases from J, the junction contained 9 bases not matched to a gene. The chain's CDR3 is CATSEGPVDRQETQYF. CDR3 nucleotide sequence: TGTGCCACCAGTGAAGGGCCGGTGGACAGGCAAGAGACCCAGTACTTC.

The table lists this clone with a count of one. The V call is TRBV27, the J call TRBJ2-5, with 7 bases identical to TRBD1. The J segment lost 2 bases and the V segment lost 6 bases, leaving 12 bases of the junction unmatched. The length of the CDR3 is 16 residues. Germline CDR1 is MNHEY and CDR2 is SMNVEV (reference sequence). CDR3 DNA sequence: TGTGCCAGCAGCCGCTTGACAGGGATATTACAAGAGACCCAGTACTTC. It encodes CASSRLTGILQETQYF.

The rearrangement links TRBV5-6 to TRBJ2-7; TRBD2 matches 9 bases. CDR1 and CDR2 from the germline V gene are SGHDT and YYEEEE. The CDR3 consists of 15 residues. J lost 5 bases, V lost 6 bases, and 12 bases had no gene match. The CDR3 reads CASTVGSGRGDEQYF. The CDR3 region has the DNA TGTGCCAGCACCGTAGGTAGCGGGAGAGGGGACGAGCAGTACTTC.

The chain recombines TRBV5-4 with TRBJ1-4; D is undetermined. The CDR3 totals 14 residues. CDR1 and CDR2 from the germline V gene are SGHNT and YYREEE (reference sequence). Trimming shortened V by 2 bases and J by 10 bases, and 15 bases separated the two germline ends. CDR3 loop: CASSLKGPEGKLFF. The DNA of the CDR3 is TGTGCCAGCAGCTTAAAAGGGCCAGAGGGAAAACTGTTTTTT. Supplemented by reference TRBV5-4 and TRBJ1-4, the full variable domain reads ETGVTQSPTHLIKTRGQQVTLRCSSQSGHNTVSWYQQALGQGPQFIFQYYREEENGRGNFPPRFSGLQFPNYSSELNVNALELDDSALYLCASSLKGPEGKLFFGSGTQLSVL.